This entry is about one T cell receptor beta chain. These data originate in a study of blood T cell repertoires in COVID-19. Study overall: T cells, B-cell-depleted T cells, or PBMCs supplied cDNA or gDNA.

Profiling relied on immunoSEQ multiplex PCR, and the TCRdb table lists in-frame clones only, not all of them. Here the sample spans around 190,000 clones, 80% to 90% being singletons. This CDR3 has 16 residues. Trimming removed 0 bases at V and 2 bases at J, with 14 bases between. In germline, CDR1 is SGDLS, CDR2 YYNGEE. J is TRBJ2-5 and V is TRBV9; a weak D match, TRBD2 (6 bases). This sequence originates from a man aged 45-65 years with active or convalescent COVID-19. Sequencing used peripheral blood. The CDR3 is CASSVEEGGGQETQYF. The CDR3 region has the DNA TGTGCCAGCAGCGTAGAGGAGGGTGGGGGGCAAGAGACCCAGTACTTC. The whole variable domain, filled in from reference TRBV9 and TRBJ2-5, reads DSGVTQTPKHLITATGQRVTLRCSPRSGDLSVYWYQQSLDQGLQFLIQYYNGEERAKGNILERFSAQQFPDLHSELNLSSLELGDSALYFCASSVEEGGGQETQYFGPGTRLLVL.